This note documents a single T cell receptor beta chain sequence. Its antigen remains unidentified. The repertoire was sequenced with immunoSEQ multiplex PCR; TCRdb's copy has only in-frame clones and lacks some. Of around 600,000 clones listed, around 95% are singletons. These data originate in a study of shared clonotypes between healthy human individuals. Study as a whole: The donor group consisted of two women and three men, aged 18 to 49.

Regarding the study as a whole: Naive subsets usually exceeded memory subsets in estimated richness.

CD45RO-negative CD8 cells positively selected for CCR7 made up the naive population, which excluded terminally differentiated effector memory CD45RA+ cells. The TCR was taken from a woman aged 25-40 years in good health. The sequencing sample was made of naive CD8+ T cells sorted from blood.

The CDR3 here is CASSPIRYGYTF. CDR3 sequence (DNA): TGTGCCAGCAGTCCCATTCGATATGGCTACACCTTC. This chain links TRBV28 with TRBJ1-2, with D unclear. CDR3 length: 12 amino acids. V dropped 5 bases and J dropped 5 bases, with 9 bases sitting between them. Germline V gene data show CDR1 as MDHEN and CDR2 as SYDVKM.